A single sample gave rise to the 32 T cell receptor beta chains below, sequenced in a study of shared clonotypes between healthy human individuals (dated by TCRdb to about 2020). The library was generated by the immunoSEQ multiplex PCR assay. TCRdb provides this immuneACCESS table in a form limited to in-frame rearrangements. Some clones are lacking; in checked studies, under half of them reflect an unresolved V gene, and why the rest are absent is not known. Within this sample are roughly 1 million clones, with approximately 80% of them counted one time only. Under 0.65% of the sample is held by the ten biggest clonotypes. Sequencing used memory CD4+ T cells from PBMCs. The sample's cell subset or site, from its label and the paper: CD45RA-negative fraction. Every receptor here comes from a man between 18 and 35 years old in good health. Some clones in this sample may be carry-over from other donors' samples.

V and J are TRBV16 and TRBJ2-5; TRBD1 or TRBD2 may be the D gene (5 bases each). V dropped 2 bases and J dropped 5 bases, with 12 bases sitting between them. The CDR3 has 14 amino acids. The germline gives CDR1 KGHSY, CDR2 FQNENV. Here the CDR3 reads CASSQGTGGETQYF. CDR3 sequence (DNA): TGTGCCAGCAGCCAAGGGACGGGCGGGGAGACCCAGTACTTC.

This clone appeared many times. The chain links TRBV11-2 to TRBJ1-5, with 8 bases aligning to TRBD1. Germline CDR1 is SGHAT and CDR2 is FQNNGV. The CDR3 loop spans 15 amino acids. The trim removed 1 base at V and 5 bases at J, leaving 4 bases unmatched. CDR3 protein: CASSLGAGGYQPQHF. The CDR3 nucleotides are TGTGCCAGCAGCTTAGGGGCAGGGGGCTATCAGCCCCAGCATTTT. The full variable domain, in which reference TRBV11-2 and TRBJ1-5 provide the parts outside the CDR3, is EAGVAQSPRYKIIEKRQSVAFWCNPISGHATLYWYQQILGQGPKLLIQFQNNGVVDDSQLPKDRFSAERLKGVDSTLKIQPAKLEDSAVYLCASSLGAGGYQPQHFGDGTRLSIL.

This clone was seen only a few times. J is TRBJ1-1 and V is TRBV5-5, with 7 bases aligning to TRBD1. V dropped 3 bases and J dropped 3; count of bases not matched to a gene: 2. Germline CDR1 SGHKS, CDR2 YYEKEE (reference sequence). CDR3 length equals 13 residues. The CDR3 DNA sequence: TGTGCCAGCAGCTCGACAGGGTACACTGAAGCTTTCTTT. Translated, it gives CASSSTGYTEAFF.

For this clone: The same CDR3 is also encoded by other DNA sequences in this sample. DNA for the CDR3: TGTGCCAGCAGCTTATACCAGTCCTACAATGAGCAGTTCTTC. It is translated as CASSLYQSYNEQFF. The chain recombines TRBV7-2 with TRBJ2-1, with unresolved D. CDR3 length: 14 amino acids. V lost 2 bases to trimming and J lost 1 base, with 6 bases between them. Germline-derived CDR1 and CDR2 are SGHTA and FQGNSA.

This chain links TRBV7-5 with TRBJ2-3; the table's TRBD2 call for D was not verified on the DNA. TRBV7-5 is a pseudogene segment. The CDR3 contains 17 residues. The chain's CDR3 is CARSPTDSRGGTDTQYF. In DNA, the CDR3 is TGTGCCAGAAGTCCCACTGACTCCCGCGGGGGCACAGATACGCAGTATTTT.

The V gene is TRBV18, the J gene TRBJ1-1; 7 bases map to TRBD1. The length of the CDR3 is 14 residues. CDR1 is KGHSH, CDR2 LQKENI, per germline. V dropped 2 bases and J dropped 5; count of bases not matched to a gene: 5. The CDR3 loop reads CASSPSTGRTEAFF. CDR3 bases: TGTGCCAGCTCACCATCGACAGGGAGGACTGAAGCTTTCTTT.

The genes are TRBV7-8 and TRBJ2-7; the D call may be TRBD1 or TRBD2 (5 bases each). CDR3 size: 14 residues. V lost 1 base to trimming and J lost 3 bases, with 10 bases between them. The germline V gene encodes CDR1 SGHVS and CDR2 FQNEAQ. For the CDR3, the DNA is TGTGCCAGCAGCTTAGGGGACGGAAACTACGAGCAGTACTTC. Amino acids: CASSLGDGNYEQYF.

This chain uses TRBV28 with TRBJ1-2; no firm D call. V lost 6 bases to trimming and J lost 5 bases, with 16 bases between them. CDR3 size: 14 residues. Per germline, CDR1 MDHEN and CDR2 SYDVKM. The CDR3 coding sequence is TGTGCCAGCAGCTCCCCGGACCGGATTTATGGCTACACCTTC. This encodes CASSSPDRIYGYTF.

This clone was observed many times. J is TRBJ1-4 and V is TRBV28, with D maybe TRBD1 (5 bases). There are 14 residues in the CDR3. V was shortened by 4 bases and J by 3 bases, with 9 bases between the two germline ends. Germline V gene sequence: CDR1 MDHEN, CDR2 SYDVKM. In nucleotides, the CDR3 is TGTGCCAGCAGTTCCACAGGTGCTAATGAAAAACTGTTTTTT. This encodes CASSSTGANEKLFF.

The genes are TRBV27 and TRBJ2-7, with a weak D call TRBD1 (8 bases). Germline CDR1 and CDR2: MNHEY and SMNVEV (reference sequence). This CDR3 has 19 residues. Trimming left V 2 bases short and J 2 bases short, with 25 bases between. The CDR3 sequence: CASSLVGLGQGLKTYEQYF. For the CDR3, the DNA is TGTGCCAGCAGTTTAGTAGGACTAGGACAGGGACTTAAAACCTACGAGCAGTACTTC.

The rearrangement links TRBV7-3 to TRBJ2-7; tentatively, D is TRBD2 (6 bases). CDR1 SGHTA and CDR2 FQGTGA come from the germline V gene. Trimming pared 8 bases from V and 5 bases from J, leaving 22 bases between. CDR3 size: 15 residues. CDR3 nucleotide sequence: TGTGCCAGCGGAACATCTAGCGTATCTTCCAACGAGCAGTACTTC. Translating it yields CASGTSSVSSNEQYF. Full variable domain (outside the CDR3, taken from reference TRBV7-3 and TRBJ2-7): GAGVSQTPSNKVTEKGKYVELRCDPISGHTALYWYRQSLGQGPEFLIYFQGTGAADDSGLPNDRFFAVRPEGSVSTLKIQRTERGDSAVYLCASGTSSVSSNEQYFGPGTRLTVT.

The CDR3 sequence is CASSYSRAPYEQYF. The CDR3 DNA sequence: TGTGCCAGCAGTTACTCTAGGGCACCTTACGAGCAGTACTTC. V usage is TRBV6-5 and J usage is TRBJ2-5, with D hard to call. The last part of the DNA fits TRBJ2-7 better; the J call may be wrong. The CDR3 extends over 14 amino acids. CDR1 and CDR2 (germline): MNHEY, SVGAGI.

The gene calls are TRBV30 and TRBJ2-1; TRBD1 matches 9 bases. The CDR3 is made up of 14 amino acids. The junction had 5 bases not matched to a gene; V was cut back by 4 bases and J by 4 bases. The germline gives CDR1 GTSNPN, CDR2 SVGIG (reference sequence). CDR3 sequence: CAWNAGTGYNEQFF. The DNA of the CDR3 is TGTGCCTGGAATGCCGGGACAGGGTACAATGAGCAGTTCTTC.

The CDR3 region is CASSRGEYNEQFF. The CDR3 bases are TGCGCCAGCAGCAGGGGAGAATACAATGAGCAGTTCTTC. The chain combines TRBV5-1 with TRBJ2-1; D could derive from TRBD1 or TRBD2 (5 bases each). Germline V gene lookup returns CDR1 SGHRS and CDR2 YFSETQ. The V end lost 4 bases, the J end lost 4 bases, and 9 bases lay between the germline ends. This CDR3 comprises 13 residues.

V gene TRBV18 combines with J gene TRBJ1-1; no definite D call. V was pared by 0 bases and J by 5 bases, with 7 bases between. The CDR3 extends over 13 amino acids. CDR1 and CDR2 (germline): KGHSH, LQKENI. The CDR3 spells CASSPPRGTEAFF. CDR3 bases: TGTGCCAGCTCACCACCCCGAGGGACTGAAGCTTTCTTT.

The V gene is TRBV2, the J gene TRBJ2-7; 7 bases agree with TRBD2. Per the germline V gene, CDR1 is SNHLY and CDR2 is FYNNEI. The CDR3 contains 13 residues. The junction had 1 base not matched to a gene; V was cut back by 2 bases and J by 3 bases. For the CDR3, the DNA is TGTGCCAGCAGTGAACTAGCGGTCTACGAGCAGTACTTC. It encodes CASSELAVYEQYF.

This clone was seen once. The chain couples TRBV5-1 to TRBJ2-7; perhaps TRBD1 as D (7 bases). With 2 bases removed from V and 5 bases from J, the gap between germline ends came to 20 bases. Germline CDR1 reads SGHRS; CDR2 reads YFSETQ. The CDR3 sequence is 16 residues long. The DNA of the CDR3 is TGCGCCAGCAGCTTTGCGGGGCCAGGGGGGAATGACGAGCAGTACTTC. Its protein product is CASSFAGPGGNDEQYF.

V gene TRBV28 combines with J gene TRBJ2-7, with TRBD1 identical over 10 bases. V lost 2 bases, J lost 2 bases, and 9 bases stayed unmatched. Germline V gene data show CDR1 as MDHEN and CDR2 as SYDVKM. The CDR3 has 17 residues. The CDR3 spells CASSLLGTGVWAYEQYF. Here the CDR3 DNA reads TGTGCCAGCAGTTTACTCGGGACAGGGGTGTGGGCCTACGAGCAGTACTTC.

The chain links TRBV6-1 to TRBJ1-1; tentatively, D is TRBD1 (5 bases). The V gene's germline CDR1 is MNHNS and CDR2 SASEGT. Trimming stripped 7 bases from V and 4 bases from J, with 10 bases between. The CDR3 contains 12 residues. The CDR3 DNA sequence: TGTGCCAGCACCATAGGGGCCACTGAAGCTTTCTTT. Its translation is CASTIGATEAFF.

Concerning this clone itself: One base away lies a much larger clone, so this may be a sequencing read error. CDR3 DNA sequence: TGTGCCAGCAGCTTAAAAGAGACCCAGTACTTC. Amino acids: CASSLKETQYF. This sequence joins TRBV7-6 and TRBJ2-5, with D uncertain. The CDR3 covers 11 residues. The V gene lost 2 bases and the J gene lost 3 bases, with 1 base spanning the gap. Germline V CDR1 and CDR2: SGHVS, FNYEAQ.

The rearrangement uses TRBV28 and TRBJ1-2, with D uncertain. Trimming removed 6 bases at V and 4 bases at J, with 15 bases between. The CDR3 runs to 14 residues. Per the germline V gene, CDR1 is MDHEN and CDR2 is SYDVKM. The CDR3 DNA reads as TGTGCCAGCAGCTTCCGCATGGCTTTCTATGGCTACACCTTC. Translation gives CASSFRMAFYGYTF.

V is TRBV28 and J is TRBJ2-7, with D perhaps TRBD2 (5 bases). CDR3 length: 14 amino acids. Germline V gene sequence: CDR1 MDHEN, CDR2 SYDVKM. V dropped 6 bases and J dropped 4 bases, with 16 bases sitting between them. The CDR3 region is CASSPLAGLYEQYF. Here the CDR3 DNA reads TGTGCCAGCAGCCCCCTTGCGGGTCTATACGAGCAGTACTTC.

The CDR3 loop is CASSLAQASGSNEQYF. Here the CDR3 DNA reads TGTGCCAGCAGCTTAGCGCAGGCTAGCGGGAGTAACGAGCAGTACTTC. The V call is TRBV7-2, the J call TRBJ2-7; TRBD2 matches at 10 bases. This CDR3 has 16 residues. The germline gives CDR1 SGHTA, CDR2 FQGNSA. V lost 0 bases to trimming and J lost 5 bases; unmatched junction nucleotides: 7. The variable domain in full, with the rest retrieved from reference TRBV7-2 and TRBJ2-7, is GAGVSQSPSNKVTEKGKDVELRCDPISGHTALYWYRQSLGQGLEFLIYFQGNSAPDKSGLPSDRFSAERTGGSVSTLTIQRTQQEDSAVYLCASSLAQASGSNEQYFGPGTRLTVT.

V is TRBV5-4 and J is TRBJ1-2; D gene uncertain. The CDR3 sequence is 16 residues long. The germline CDR1 and CDR2 sequences are SGHNT and YYREEE (reference sequence). V was clipped by 4 bases and J by 3 bases, with 19 bases between them. CDR3 sequence reads: CASSTYRLSEDYGYTF. As DNA, the CDR3 is TGTGCCAGCAGCACTTACAGACTATCGGAGGACTATGGCTACACCTTC. Full variable domain (remainder filled in from reference TRBV5-4 and TRBJ1-2): ETGVTQSPTHLIKTRGQQVTLRCSSQSGHNTVSWYQQALGQGPQFIFQYYREEENGRGNFPPRFSGLQFPNYSSELNVNALELDDSALYLCASSTYRLSEDYGYTFGSGTRLTVV.

V is TRBV5-4 and J is TRBJ2-1; 13 bases line up with TRBD2. J lost 4 bases, V lost 4 bases, and 2 bases had no gene match. Germline CDR1 reads SGHNT; CDR2 reads YYREEE (reference sequence). The CDR3 loop spans 15 amino acids. The CDR3, as DNA: TGTGCCAGCAGCAAGACTAGCGGGGGGTACAATGAGCAGTTCTTC. Its translation: CASSKTSGGYNEQFF.

CDR3 loop: CASSVEAGTRYTDTQYF. In nucleotides, the CDR3 is TGTGCCAGCAGCGTAGAAGCAGGTACACGGTACACAGATACGCAGTATTTT. The chain couples TRBV9 to TRBJ2-3; D is undetermined. Trimming shortened V by 0 bases and J by 2 bases, and 16 bases separated the two germline ends. In germline, CDR1 is SGDLS, CDR2 YYNGEE. This CDR3 has 17 residues.

The V call is TRBV29-1, the J call TRBJ2-7; possible D gene TRBD2, 5 bases. CDR1 SQVTM and CDR2 ANQGSEA come from the germline V gene. Between the trimmed V and J ends, which lost 7 bases and 1 base, there was a span of 11 bases. CDR3 size: 12 residues. The DNA for the CDR3 is TGCAGCGCCCGGGGATATTCCTACGAGCAGTACTTC. It yields the protein CSARGYSYEQYF.

The CDR3 DNA is TGTGCCAGCAGTGAAGGACAGTTTTACTCTGGAAACACCATATATTTT. It is translated as CASSEGQFYSGNTIYF. The chain joins TRBV6-1 to TRBJ1-3, with D possibly TRBD1 on 5 matching bases. The germline gives CDR1 MNHNS, CDR2 SASEGT. CDR3 length: 16 residues. With 1 base removed from V and 0 bases from J, the gap between germline ends came to 10 bases.

V and J are TRBV4-2 and TRBJ2-7; the D gene is possibly TRBD2 (5 bases). V shed 1 base and J shed 2 bases, with 12 bases lying between them. Germline V CDR1 and CDR2: LGHNA, YNFKEQ. The CDR3 spans 15 residues. CDR3 sequence: CASSQVTDSTYEQYF. The CDR3 DNA reads as TGTGCCAGCAGCCAAGTCACGGACTCAACCTACGAGCAGTACTTC.

The chain recombines TRBV4-1 with TRBJ1-2; D perhaps matches TRBD1 (5 bases). The V gene's germline CDR1 is MGHRA and CDR2 YSYEKL. CDR3 length equals 15 residues. Between the trimmed V and J ends, which lost 1 base and 6 bases, there was a span of 15 bases. CDR3 bases: TGCGCCAGCAGCCAAGTCGACAAAGAAGGGGATGGCTACACCTTC. Protein: CASSQVDKEGDGYTF.

This chain connects TRBV11-1 to TRBJ2-1; unclear D gene. Trimming took 1 base from V and 6 from J, leaving 10 bases between them. CDR1 and CDR2 (germline): SGHAT, FQDESV (reference sequence). CDR3 size: 14 residues. The CDR3 sequence: CASSLGLWGNEQFF. CDR3 in DNA: TGTGCCAGCAGCTTAGGGCTGTGGGGCAATGAGCAGTTCTTC. The complete variable domain, with remaining parts taken from reference TRBV11-1 and TRBJ2-1, reads EAEVAQSPRYKITEKSQAVAFWCDPISGHATLYWYRQILGQGPELLVQFQDESVVDDSQLPKDRFSAERLKGVDSTLKIQPAELGDSAMYLCASSLGLWGNEQFFGPGTRLTVL.

The chain uses TRBV7-9 and TRBJ2-1; the D gene is possibly TRBD2 (5 bases). CDR1 is SEHNR and CDR2 is FQNEAQ in the germline V gene (reference sequence). Between the trimmed V and J ends, which lost 5 bases and 10 bases, there was a span of 9 bases. This CDR3 has 11 residues. The CDR3 bases are TGTGCCAGCAGCCCGCGGGCCGAGCAGTTCTTC. This translates into CASSPRAEQFF.